In its sample, the clone carrying this TCR beta chain was seen a few times. Arm-PCR of CDR3 regions with iRepertoire HTBI primers generated TCR beta libraries. Using its own MiXCR run on the multiplex PCR reads, TCRdb lists one record per CDR3 protein. The table shows 410,000 or so distinct CDR3 sequences, with more than 12% occurring only once. These data are taken from a study of regulatory T cells in long-lasting Graves disease. Described time point: newly diagnosed GD, antithyroid drugs for less than 3 months. The TCR library used RNA extracted from PBMCs. Germline-derived CDR1 and CDR2 are LNHDA and SQIVND (reference sequence). V lost 4 bases, J lost 5 bases, and 6 bases stayed unmatched. This CDR3 contains 15 residues. This sample also appeared in a second study, on T cells in Graves' hyperthyroidism and ophthalmopathy.

The sample in question was peripheral blood mononuclear cells (PBMCs), obtained at new diagnosis, from a patient treated with antithyroid drugs. The chain carries TRBV19 and TRBJ2-3; 10 nucleotides match TRBD2. This receptor was taken from a woman in her twenties or thirties with Graves disease. The CDR3: CASSTLAGVLDTQYF. In DNA, the CDR3 is TGTGCCAGTAGTACGCTAGCGGGAGTCTTAGATACGCAGTATTTT.